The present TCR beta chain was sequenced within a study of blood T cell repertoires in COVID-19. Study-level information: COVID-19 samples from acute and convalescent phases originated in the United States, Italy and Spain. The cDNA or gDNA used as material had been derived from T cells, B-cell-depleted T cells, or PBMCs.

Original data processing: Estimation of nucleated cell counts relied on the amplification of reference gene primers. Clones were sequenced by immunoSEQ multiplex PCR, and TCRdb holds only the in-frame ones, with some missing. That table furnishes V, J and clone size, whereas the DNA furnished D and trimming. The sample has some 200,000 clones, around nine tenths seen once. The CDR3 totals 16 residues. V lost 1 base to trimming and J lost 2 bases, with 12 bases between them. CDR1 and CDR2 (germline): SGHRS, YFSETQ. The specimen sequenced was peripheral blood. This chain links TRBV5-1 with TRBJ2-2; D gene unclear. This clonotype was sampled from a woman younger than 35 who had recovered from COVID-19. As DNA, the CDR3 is TGCGCCAGCAGCTTGTCGGCAGAACTAAACACCGGGGAGCTGTTTTTT. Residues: CASSLSAELNTGELFF.